Shown below are 5 T cell receptor beta chains from a single sample sequenced in a study of T cell repertoires in cytomegalovirus infection. TCRdb fed the reads into MiXCR, producing one record per CDR3 protein. The data contain about 47,000 distinct CDR3 sequences, roughly 19% of them singletons. What these receptors recognize is not known. Here the sequenced sample was CD8+ T cells from cultured PBMCs, taken from culture after CMV antigen stimulation. The receptors come from a human donor in good health (CMV status not recorded). Some clones in this sample may be carry-over from other donors' samples.

This clonotype was seen at least ten times. The genes are TRBV6-2 or TRBV6-3 and TRBJ2-1; 9 bases line up with TRBD2. From germline, CDR1 is MNHEY and CDR2 SVGEGT. The junction had 7 bases not matched to a gene; V was cut back by 6 bases and J by 4 bases. The CDR3 runs 15 residues. In nucleotides, the CDR3 is TGTGCCAGCAGGTCTAGCGGGGTTTCTTACAATGAGCAGTTCTTC. This gives the protein CASRSSGVSYNEQFF.

The chain combines TRBV6-6 with TRBJ1-2; maybe TRBD1 (6 bases). V was shortened by 7 bases and J by 7 bases, with 10 bases between the two germline ends. This CDR3 is 11 amino acids long. Germline CDR1 MNHNY, CDR2 SVGAGI (reference sequence). The CDR3 sequence: CASKLGGGYTF. The CDR3 bases are TGTGCCAGCAAGCTAGGGGGTGGCTACACCTTC.

The chain links TRBV4-3 to TRBJ2-7; D not resolved. Trimming stripped 3 bases from V and 0 bases from J, with 9 bases between. In germline, CDR1 is LGHNA, CDR2 YSLEER. The CDR3 loop spans 14 amino acids. CDR3 sequence (DNA): TGCGCCAGCAGCCAGTATGACGCCTCCTACGAGCAGTACTTC. Translated, it gives CASSQYDASYEQYF.

This clonotype was seen at least ten times. The chain employs TRBV5-4 and TRBJ2-2; D may be TRBD2 (6 bases). CDR1 is SGHNT, CDR2 YYREEE, per germline (reference sequence). There are 14 residues in the CDR3. The V end was cut by 0 bases, the J end by 5 bases, with 8 bases between. CDR3 coding DNA: TGTGCCAGCAGCTTGGGACTAGGGACCGGGGAGCTGTTTTTT. This translates into CASSLGLGTGELFF.

This clonotype has ten or more counts. The chain recombines TRBV7-6 with TRBJ2-1; D might be TRBD2 (6 bases). Germline loops: CDR1 SGHVS, CDR2 FNYEAQ. Trimming left V 5 bases short and J 7 bases short, with 18 bases between. The length of the CDR3 is 15 residues. The CDR3 loop reads CASSPGTGVVNEQFF. The DNA of the CDR3 is TGTGCCAGCAGCCCTGGGACTGGGGTTGTGAATGAGCAGTTCTTC.